These 23 T cell receptor beta chains share one sample of origin, sequenced in a study of cytomegalovirus exposure and HLA in healthy donors. The PCR made use of 60 Vbeta and 13 Jbeta primers. The method was immunoSEQ multiplex PCR; TCRdb's version includes in-frame clones alone and lacks a portion of them. This sample has roughly 240,000 clones; about four fifths occur once, and the top ten carry 4.5% to 6%. The specimen sequenced was PBMCs. These receptors originate from a woman in her forties in good health and CMV-seropositive.

V usage is TRBV30 and J usage is TRBJ2-2; D unclear. This CDR3 is built from 14 residues. Trimming removed 0 bases at V and 1 base at J, with 6 bases between. Germline CDR1 is GTSNPN and CDR2 is SVGIG (reference sequence). CDR3 in DNA: TGTGCCTGGAGTGTACGAGTGAACACCGGGGAGCTGTTTTTT. It specifies CAWSVRVNTGELFF.

The chain joins TRBV7-2 to TRBJ2-1; possible D gene TRBD1, 5 bases. The germline V gene encodes CDR1 SGHTA and CDR2 FQGNSA. CDR3 length: 15 amino acids. V was cut by 1 base and J by 2 bases, with 9 bases left in between. CDR3 residues: CASSLGTGPYNEQFF. In nucleotides, the CDR3 is TGTGCCAGCAGCTTAGGCACAGGTCCCTACAATGAGCAGTTCTTC.

J is TRBJ2-7 and V is TRBV5-1, with 10 positions matching TRBD1. Losses at the gene ends were 1 base for V and 5 bases for J; bases not matched to a gene: 6. Per the germline V gene, CDR1 is SGHRS and CDR2 is YFSETQ. The CDR3 runs 15 residues. CDR3 sequence (DNA): TGCGCCAGCAGCTTGACCCCTGACAGGGGGCACGAGCAGTACTTC. Translated, it gives CASSLTPDRGHEQYF.

The chain recombines TRBV27 with TRBJ2-3, with D maybe TRBD2 (6 bases). This CDR3 is 19 amino acids long. Trimming took 4 bases from V and 4 from J, leaving 27 bases between them. Germline CDR1 reads MNHEY; CDR2 reads SMNVEV (reference sequence). The CDR3 DNA sequence: TGTGCCAGCAGTTCCGGCGGGATCACGATACAGAGAGGCGCAGATACGCAGTATTTT. Its protein product is CASSSGGITIQRGADTQYF.

The genes are TRBV5-1 and TRBJ1-5; no clear D gene. This CDR3 has 13 amino acids. V was cut by 4 bases and J by 12 bases, with 17 bases left in between. Per germline, CDR1 SGHRS and CDR2 YFSETQ. Written as DNA, the CDR3 is TGCGCCAGCAGCCCGGAGGTTAATGAGGACCAGCATTTT. It yields the protein CASSPEVNEDQHF.

The chain carries TRBV7-6 and TRBJ2-7, with D perhaps matching TRBD1 (6 bases). The CDR3 extends over 15 amino acids. Between the trimmed V and J ends, which lost 5 bases and 2 bases, there was a span of 16 bases. Germline V gene lookup returns CDR1 SGHVS and CDR2 FNYEAQ. DNA of the CDR3: TGTGCCAGCAGCGCCTCGGACAGTGAGACCTACGAGCAGTACTTC. Protein sequence: CASSASDSETYEQYF.

The chain recombines TRBV15 with TRBJ1-1, with D possibly matching TRBD1 (6 bases). The CDR3 has 15 residues. The ends were cut back, 4 bases at V and 2 bases at J, with 14 bases in the middle. Germline values: CDR1 LNHNV, CDR2 YYDKDF (reference sequence). The CDR3 nucleotides are TGTGCCACCAGCAATGGGGGCATAGTCAACACTGAAGCTTTCTTT. It encodes CATSNGGIVNTEAFF.

The chain uses TRBV5-8 and TRBJ2-1; D ambiguous. From germline, CDR1 is SGHTS and CDR2 YDEGEE. The ends were cut back, 1 base at V and 5 bases at J, with 10 bases in the middle. The CDR3 is 14 residues long. The chain's CDR3 is CASSLYLTDNEQFF. CDR3 bases: TGTGCCAGCAGCTTGTACTTAACCGACAATGAGCAGTTCTTC.

The J gene is TRBJ1-4, the V gene TRBV5-1; maybe TRBD1 (6 bases). Trimming shortened V by 4 bases and J by 3 bases, and 10 bases separated the two germline ends. Germline V gives CDR1 SGHRS, CDR2 YFSETQ. This CDR3 is 14 amino acids long. The CDR3 loop is CASSTDSPNEKLFF. DNA for the CDR3: TGCGCCAGCAGCACGGACAGTCCTAATGAAAAACTGTTTTTT.

V usage is TRBV6-1 and J usage is TRBJ2-7, with TRBD2 matching over 7 bases. Losses at the gene ends were 1 base for V and 2 bases for J; bases not matched to a gene: 8. Per germline, CDR1 MNHNS and CDR2 SASEGT. The length of the CDR3 is 16 residues. Here the CDR3 reads CASSEGAGVGPYEQYF. The CDR3 DNA sequence: TGTGCCAGCAGTGAAGGGGCGGGGGTGGGCCCCTACGAGCAGTACTTC.

The V call is TRBV7-9, the J call TRBJ2-3; no clear D. The CDR3 is made up of 17 amino acids. Germline loops: CDR1 SEHNR, CDR2 FQNEAQ (reference sequence). With 5 bases removed from V and 0 bases from J, the gap between germline ends came to 18 bases. The CDR3 DNA follows: TGTGCCAGCAGCCTTGTCAAGAGGCATTTTAGCACAGATACGCAGTATTTT. Translation gives CASSLVKRHFSTDTQYF.

J is TRBJ2-5 and V is TRBV10-2; 11 bases are a match to TRBD2. Germline values: CDR1 WSHSY, CDR2 SAAADI. V shed 5 bases and J 4 bases; nucleotides not matched to a gene: 6. CDR3 length: 15 residues. The CDR3 region has the DNA TGCGCCAGCAGTAATTTAGCGGGGGGGCCAGAGACCCAGTACTTC. This codes for CASSNLAGGPETQYF.

As for this clone: This sample also contains other DNA sequences that code for the same CDR3. The chain couples TRBV5-1 to TRBJ2-5; D possibly corresponds to TRBD1 (6 bases). Germline V lookup: CDR1 SGHRS, CDR2 YFSETQ. The CDR3 length is 13 residues. Trimming cost V 2 bases and J 2 bases, with 7 bases left between them. The CDR3 is CASSLGQQETQYF. The DNA for the CDR3 is TGCGCCAGCAGCTTAGGACAGCAAGAGACCCAGTACTTC.

This chain connects TRBV6-5 to TRBJ1-6, with unresolved D. The CDR3 consists of 15 residues. Between the trimmed V and J ends, which lost 8 bases and 7 bases, there was a span of 18 bases. CDR1 MNHEY and CDR2 SVGAGI come from the germline V gene. Here the CDR3 reads CASGLMDPQNSPLHF. CDR3 coding DNA: TGTGCCAGCGGACTCATGGACCCACAGAATTCACCCCTCCACTTT.

This clone was detected only a few times. The chain has TRBV28 and TRBJ2-3, with D unclear. The CDR3 length is 14 residues. CDR1 is MDHEN and CDR2 is SYDVKM in the germline V gene. V dropped 5 bases and J dropped 7 bases, with 16 bases sitting between them. CDR3 nucleotide sequence: TGTGCCAGCAGTCCCCCTCGCGGAGCTAATACGCAGTATTTT. It codes for CASSPPRGANTQYF.

The chain uses TRBV5-1 and TRBJ1-5, with D maybe TRBD1 (6 bases). Deletions cut 2 bases from V and 3 bases from J, with 9 bases between. There are 14 residues in the CDR3. From germline, CDR1 is SGHRS and CDR2 YFSETQ. The DNA for the CDR3 is TGCGCCAGCAGCTTAGCAGGGGTCAATCAGCCCCAGCATTTT. Protein: CASSLAGVNQPQHF.

This chain links TRBV19 with TRBJ1-1; D perhaps matches TRBD1 (6 bases). V lost 7 bases and J 6 bases, leaving 18 bases between the germline ends. This CDR3 is 14 amino acids long. Per germline, CDR1 LNHDA and CDR2 SQIVND (reference sequence). The CDR3 region is CASTRGGANAEAFF. The CDR3 nucleotides read TGTGCCAGTACCCGTGGGGGGGCCAACGCTGAAGCTTTCTTT.

V and J are TRBV5-6 and TRBJ2-1; 12 positions agree with TRBD2. CDR3 length: 17 amino acids. Germline trimming cut 2 bases from V and 0 bases from J; bases unmatched to any gene: 3. Looked up from germline, CDR1 is SGHDT and CDR2 is YYEEEE. The CDR3 is CASSFGLAGSSYNEQFF. In nucleotides, the CDR3 is TGTGCCAGCAGCTTTGGACTAGCGGGGTCCTCCTACAATGAGCAGTTCTTC.

The chain joins TRBV29-1 to TRBJ1-1, with a tentative D call TRBD1 (5 bases). The ends were cut back, 3 bases at V and 1 base at J, with 9 bases in the middle. There are 13 residues in the CDR3. The germline V gene has CDR1 SQVTM and CDR2 ANQGSEA. CDR3 nucleotides: TGCAGCGTTGACCCGGGGGGGAACACTGAAGCTTTCTTT. It codes for CSVDPGGNTEAFF.

This sequence joins TRBV7-9 and TRBJ2-7, with 7 bases that match TRBD1. Trimming removed 3 bases from V and 0 bases from J; junction bases left unmatched: 5. The CDR3 contains 15 residues. Germline V CDR1 and CDR2: SEHNR, FQNEAQ (reference sequence). The CDR3 sequence is CASSLTGTSSYEQYF. The DNA of the CDR3 is TGTGCCAGCAGCTTGACAGGGACCAGCTCCTACGAGCAGTACTTC.

This clone has only one observation. This rearrangement joins TRBV5-1 to TRBJ2-3; 10 bases are a match to TRBD1. J gave up 2 bases and V 0 bases, and 3 bases lay outside the gene matches. The CDR3 loop spans 16 amino acids. Germline-derived CDR1 and CDR2 are SGHRS and YFSETQ. This chain's CDR3 is CASSLGDRGYTDTQYF. The CDR3 DNA is TGCGCCAGCAGCTTGGGGGACAGGGGTTACACAGATACGCAGTATTTT.

This clone was seen once. The chain couples TRBV4-2 to TRBJ2-7; D possibly matches TRBD1 or TRBD2 (5 bases each). The J call may be in error: the DNA end matches TRBJ2-5 better. Germline CDR1 is LGHNA and CDR2 is YNFKEQ. The CDR3 sequence is 15 residues long. The CDR3 DNA follows: TGTGCCAGCAGCCAAGATCCTGGGGGCCAAGAGACCCAGTACTTC. It codes for CASSQDPGGQETQYF.

The chain is built from TRBV7-2 and TRBJ1-5; no reliable D call. The CDR3 is 16 residues long. Germline CDR1 is SGHTA and CDR2 is FQGNSA. Trimming shortened V by 5 bases and J by 3 bases, and 17 bases separated the two germline ends. CDR3 amino acids: CASSPEVGEFNQPQHF. CDR3 bases: TGTGCCAGCAGCCCGGAAGTGGGAGAGTTCAATCAGCCCCAGCATTTT.